These 21 T cell receptor beta chains were all obtained from the same sample, sequenced in a study of blood T cell repertoires in COVID-19. Method: immunoSEQ multiplex PCR; TCRdb's copy keeps in-frame clones and lacks some. The sample has 330,000 or so clones, 80% to 95% seen once. Input material: PBMCs or T cells enriched from blood (not recorded which). The receptor source for this set is a woman aged 25-40 years who had recovered from COVID-19.

This rearrangement joins TRBV7-2 to TRBJ2-5, with a tentative D call TRBD1 (5 bases). V lost 5 bases, J lost 3 bases, and 16 bases lay in between. The CDR3 loop spans 15 amino acids. Germline loops: CDR1 SGHTA, CDR2 FQGNSA. Here the CDR3 reads CASSPRRGGEETQYF. CDR3 coding DNA: TGTGCCAGCAGCCCTCGTAGGGGTGGGGAAGAGACCCAGTACTTC.

The J gene is TRBJ2-2, the V gene TRBV7-3, with 8 bases lining up with TRBD1. CDR1 SGHTA and CDR2 FQGTGA come from the germline V gene. Trimming removed 0 bases from V and 2 bases from J; junction bases left unmatched: 5. The CDR3 sequence is 17 residues long. The CDR3 region is CASSLTLRGLNTGELFF. The CDR3 DNA is TGTGCCAGCAGCTTAACGCTCAGGGGGCTTAACACCGGGGAGCTGTTTTTT.

This clone was observed once. This chain links TRBV28 with TRBJ2-5; D may be TRBD2 (5 bases). The germline CDR1 and CDR2 sequences are MDHEN and SYDVKM. CDR3 length: 15 residues. V dropped 2 bases and J dropped 4 bases, with 14 bases sitting between them. CDR3 residues: CASSLVGNLGETQYF. DNA for the CDR3: TGTGCCAGCAGTTTAGTCGGGAACCTGGGAGAGACCCAGTACTTC.

The chain combines TRBV7-2 with TRBJ1-6; 10 bases are shared with TRBD1. The CDR3 consists of 15 residues. After removal of 1 base from V and 7 bases from J, the junction contained 1 base not matched to a gene. Germline CDR1 is SGHTA and CDR2 is FQGNSA. The CDR3 spells CASSLEGQGNSPLHF. The DNA for the CDR3 is TGTGCCAGCAGCTTAGAGGGACAGGGGAATTCACCCCTCCACTTT.

The sample holds one count of this clone. The rearrangement links TRBV18 to TRBJ2-1; no firm D call. This CDR3 contains 12 residues. Germline lookup yields CDR1 KGHSH and CDR2 LQKENI. Trimming cost V 4 bases and J 7 bases, with 8 bases left between them. Here the CDR3 reads CASSLGPNEQFF. CDR3 bases: TGTGCCAGCTCACTGGGCCCTAATGAGCAGTTCTTC.

About this clone itself: Other DNA sequences in this specimen translate into the identical CDR3. The chain couples TRBV9 to TRBJ2-1; 11 bases are a match to TRBD2. The CDR3 is 15 amino acids. Germline V gives CDR1 SGDLS, CDR2 YYNGEE. The V and J ends lost 0 bases and 5 bases, in that order; junction bases with no gene match: 1. The CDR3 loop is CASSVGLAGNNEQFF. The CDR3 nucleotides are TGTGCCAGCAGCGTAGGACTAGCGGGAAACAATGAGCAGTTCTTC.

The chain combines TRBV18 with TRBJ2-7; 7 bases agree with TRBD1. The trim removed 3 bases at V and 3 bases at J, leaving 2 bases unmatched. The length of the CDR3 is 13 residues. The germline V gene has CDR1 KGHSH and CDR2 LQKENI. CDR3 sequence reads: CASSPTGHYEQYF. The CDR3 DNA is TGTGCCAGCTCACCGACAGGGCACTACGAGCAGTACTTC.

Comment on this clone: This CDR3 is also generated by other DNA sequences in the sample. The chain employs TRBV3-1 (or the pseudogene TRBV3-2) and TRBJ2-5; 7 bases are shared with TRBD2. V was clipped by 5 bases and J by 1 base; unmatched bases: 4. Germline CDR1 and CDR2: LGHDT and YNNKEL (reference sequence). This CDR3 spans 14 amino acids. The CDR3 sequence: CASSSGLLQETQYF. CDR3 bases: TGTGCCAGCAGCTCGGGACTACTCCAAGAGACCCAGTACTTC.

The chain joins TRBV30 to TRBJ2-7; D perhaps matches TRBD1 (6 bases). Germline CDR1 and CDR2: GTSNPN and SVGIG (reference sequence). This CDR3 is built from 14 residues. Trimming pared 6 bases from V and 3 bases from J, leaving 18 bases between. CDR3 protein: CACRYSDSFYEQYF. DNA of the CDR3: TGTGCCTGCCGATATTCGGACAGTTTCTACGAGCAGTACTTC.

The rearrangement links TRBV18 to TRBJ2-5, with unresolved D. Looked up from germline, CDR1 is KGHSH and CDR2 is LQKENI. The CDR3 sequence is 13 residues long. V was clipped by 3 bases and J by 3 bases, with 8 bases between them. As DNA, the CDR3 is TGTGCCAGCTCACCTTCTCAGGAAGAGACCCAGTACTTC. Residues: CASSPSQEETQYF.

This clone has only a few counts. The chain carries TRBV6-2 or TRBV6-3 and TRBJ2-7; 7 bases align to TRBD2. Germline CDR1 and CDR2: MNHEY and SVGEGT. CDR3 length: 15 residues. The V segment lost 3 bases and the J segment 9 bases; nucleotides outside the gene matches: 14. The CDR3 coding sequence is TGTGCCAGCAGTTATATAGGGACTAACCCTAGGCGGCAGTACTTC. Translation gives CASSYIGTNPRRQYF.

V and J are TRBV7-2 and TRBJ2-2; D gene unclear. The CDR3 runs 14 residues. Germline CDR1 reads SGHTA; CDR2 reads FQGNSA. The ends were cut back, 8 bases at V and 2 bases at J, with 12 bases in the middle. CDR3 nucleotide sequence: TGTGCCAGCCCCCCTTTCCTCAACACCGGGGAGCTGTTTTTT. Protein product: CASPPFLNTGELFF.

This clone was observed a handful of times. Here the CDR3 DNA reads TGTGCCAGCAGTTTCCGTAGTCCGGCTAGCGGGGGGGGAAAAGAGCAGTTCTTC. Its translation: CASSFRSPASGGGKEQFF. The chain combines TRBV27 with TRBJ2-1; 12 positions agree with TRBD2. V lost 3 bases to trimming and J lost 10 bases; unmatched junction nucleotides: 16. The CDR3 spans 18 residues. Germline values: CDR1 MNHEY, CDR2 SMNVEV (reference sequence).

The V gene is TRBV4-1, the J gene TRBJ1-1; TRBD1 might be the D (6 bases). V was cut by 5 bases and J by 1 base, with 8 bases left in between. The CDR3 is 13 residues long. Germline V CDR1 and CDR2: MGHRA, YSYEKL. CDR3 DNA: TGCGCCAGCAGCTACAGGGCGAACACTGAAGCTTTCTTT. It encodes CASSYRANTEAFF.

The CDR3 protein is CASSGLYEQYF. In DNA, the CDR3 is TGTGCCAGCAGCGGACTCTACGAGCAGTACTTC. The chain links TRBV3-1 (or the pseudogene TRBV3-2) to TRBJ2-7, with D perhaps matching TRBD2 (5 bases). CDR1 is LGHDT, CDR2 YNNKEL, per germline (reference sequence). This CDR3 is built from 11 residues. Trimming stripped 5 bases from V and 3 bases from J, with 5 bases between.

This clone was seen once. DNA of the CDR3: TGCAGCGTTAGGTTTGGGGGGGATGAGTACGAGCAGTACTTC. It yields the protein CSVRFGGDEYEQYF. V and J are TRBV29-1 and TRBJ2-7; 7 bases are shared with TRBD2. The germline gives CDR1 SQVTM, CDR2 ANQGSEA. This CDR3 spans 14 amino acids. Trimming at V came to 5 bases and at J to 4 bases, leaving 11 bases not matched to a gene.

The V gene is TRBV19, the J gene TRBJ1-1, with D unclear. Germline CDR1 LNHDA, CDR2 SQIVND (reference sequence). The CDR3 contains 14 residues. Trimming stripped 6 bases from V and 2 bases from J, with 13 bases between. CDR3 loop: CASRALGVNTEAFF. DNA for the CDR3: TGTGCCAGTAGAGCCTTGGGAGTCAACACTGAAGCTTTCTTT.

The genes are TRBV11-3 and TRBJ2-2; 7 nucleotides match TRBD1. After removal of 0 bases from V and 3 bases from J, the junction contained 10 bases not matched to a gene. There are 18 residues in the CDR3. Germline loops: CDR1 SGHNT, CDR2 YENEEA. CDR3 DNA: TGTGCCAGCAGCTTAGATCAAGCTTTTACAGGGGACACCGGGGAGCTGTTTTTT. It yields the protein CASSLDQAFTGDTGELFF.

The genes are TRBV7-2 and TRBJ2-7; possibly TRBD2 for D (6 bases). There are 13 residues in the CDR3. V was clipped by 4 bases and J by 3 bases, with 10 bases between them. Germline assignment: CDR1 SGHTA and CDR2 FQGNSA. DNA of the CDR3: TGTGCCAGCAGCTCCGGGGACTTCTACGAGCAGTACTTC. This sequence encodes CASSSGDFYEQYF.

This clone has a handful of counts. The rearrangement joins TRBV3-1 (or the pseudogene TRBV3-2) to TRBJ1-6, with 9 nucleotides matching TRBD1. J gave up 9 bases and V 3 bases, and 3 bases lay outside the gene matches. CDR1 is LGHDT and CDR2 is YNNKEL in the germline V gene (reference sequence). The CDR3 runs to 14 residues. The CDR3 sequence: CASSHGQGTSPLHF. The DNA of the CDR3 is TGTGCCAGCAGCCATGGACAGGGGACTTCACCCCTCCACTTT.

The chain has TRBV4-3 and TRBJ2-2; 7 positions agree with TRBD2. The CDR3 is 16 residues long. Germline CDR1 LGHNA, CDR2 YSLEER. The trim removed 1 base at V and 1 base at J, leaving 3 bases unmatched. This CDR3 reads CASSQGLAVNTGELFF. The CDR3 DNA is TGCGCCAGCAGCCAAGGGCTAGCGGTGAACACCGGGGAGCTGTTTTTT.